Sequencing of this T cell receptor (beta chain) was carried out in a study of blood T cell repertoires in COVID-19. Turning to the study itself: The samples span acute and convalescent COVID-19 from the United States, Italy and Spain.

The ends were cut back, 3 bases at V and 11 bases at J, with 13 bases in the middle. Germline lookup yields CDR1 SGHTA and CDR2 FQGNSA. The CDR3 is 12 residues long. Produced via immunoSEQ multiplex PCR; TCRdb's table is partial and in-frame only. The sample lists approximately 89,000 clones; over 60% were seen once. Sequences were obtained from peripheral blood. This TCR came from a human donor in a cohort sampled during active COVID-19. The J gene is TRBJ1-1, the V gene TRBV7-2; D is possibly TRBD1 (5 bases). The CDR3 region has the DNA TGTGCCAGCAGCTTCACTCCAGGGTCGGCTTTCTTT. Its translation: CASSFTPGSAFF.